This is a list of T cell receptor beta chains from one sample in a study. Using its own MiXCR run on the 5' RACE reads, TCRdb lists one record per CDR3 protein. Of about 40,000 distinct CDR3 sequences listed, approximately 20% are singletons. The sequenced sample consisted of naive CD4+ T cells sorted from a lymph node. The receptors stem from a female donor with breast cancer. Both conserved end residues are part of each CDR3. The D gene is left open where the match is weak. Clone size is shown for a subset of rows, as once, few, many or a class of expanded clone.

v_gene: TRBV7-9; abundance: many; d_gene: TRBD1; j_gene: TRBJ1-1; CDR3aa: CASNSGGRTEAFF; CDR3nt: TGTGCCAGCAACTCAGGGGGCAGGACTGAAGCTTTCTTT
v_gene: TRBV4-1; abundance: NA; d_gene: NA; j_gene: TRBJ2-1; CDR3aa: CASSRDGGAHNEQFF; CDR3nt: TGCGCCAGCAGCCGAGATGGCGGGGCTCACAATGAGCAGTTCTTC
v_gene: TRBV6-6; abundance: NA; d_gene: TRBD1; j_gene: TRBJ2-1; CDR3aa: CASSYSKRGREEQFF; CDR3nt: TGTGCCAGCAGTTACTCGAAGAGGGGGCGCGAGGAGCAGTTCTTC
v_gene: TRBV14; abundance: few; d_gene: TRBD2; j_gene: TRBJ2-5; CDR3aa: CASSQKLAGEETQYF; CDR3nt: TGTGCCAGCAGCCAAAAACTAGCGGGAGAAGAGACCCAGTACTTC
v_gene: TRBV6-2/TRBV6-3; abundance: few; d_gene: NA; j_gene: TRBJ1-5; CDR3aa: CASNQGPEYGQPQHF; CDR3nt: TGTGCCAGCAACCAGGGCCCTGAGTACGGGCAGCCCCAGCATTTT
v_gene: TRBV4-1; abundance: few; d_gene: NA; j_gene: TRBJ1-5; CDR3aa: CASSQAGDQPQHF; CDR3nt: TGCGCCAGCAGCCAAGCAGGGGATCAGCCCCAGCATTTT
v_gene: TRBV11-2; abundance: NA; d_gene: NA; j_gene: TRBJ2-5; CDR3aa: CASSLKAGQGTQYF; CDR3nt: TGTGCCAGCAGCCTCAAGGCGGGGCAAGGGACCCAGTACTTC
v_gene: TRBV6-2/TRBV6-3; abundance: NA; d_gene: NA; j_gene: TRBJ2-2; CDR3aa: CASSYVKRQVGNTGELFF; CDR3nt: TGTGCCAGCAGTTACGTAAAGAGACAGGTCGGCAACACCGGGGAGCTGTTTTTT
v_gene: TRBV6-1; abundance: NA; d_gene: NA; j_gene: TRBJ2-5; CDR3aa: CASSPSRRTETQYF; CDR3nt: TGTGCCAGCAGTCCTAGCAGGAGAACAGAGACCCAGTACTTC
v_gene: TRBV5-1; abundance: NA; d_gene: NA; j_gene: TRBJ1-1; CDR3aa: CASSWASVNTEAFF; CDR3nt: TGCGCCAGCAGCTGGGCCTCGGTGAACACTGAAGCTTTCTTT
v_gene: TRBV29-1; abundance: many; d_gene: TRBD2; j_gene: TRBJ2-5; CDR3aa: CSAWSSGGLAEETQYF; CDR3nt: TGCAGCGCGTGGAGCTCCGGAGGACTAGCGGAAGAGACCCAGTACTTC
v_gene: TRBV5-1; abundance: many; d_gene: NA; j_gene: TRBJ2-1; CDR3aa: CASSQLNEQFF; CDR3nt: TGCGCCAGCAGCCAGCTCAATGAGCAGTTCTTC
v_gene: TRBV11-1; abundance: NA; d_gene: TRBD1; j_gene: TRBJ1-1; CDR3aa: CASSSQQGANTEAFF; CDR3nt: TGTGCCAGCAGCTCGCAACAGGGGGCGAACACTGAAGCTTTCTTT
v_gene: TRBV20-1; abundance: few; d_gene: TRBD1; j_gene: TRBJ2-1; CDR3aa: CSATGGTSPFGEQFF; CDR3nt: TGCAGTGCAACAGGGGGGACAAGTCCCTTCGGTGAGCAGTTCTTC
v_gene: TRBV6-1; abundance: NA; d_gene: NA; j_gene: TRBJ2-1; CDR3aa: CASSEGGVGGDEQFF; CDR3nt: TGTGCCAGCAGTGAAGGGGGAGTGGGCGGAGATGAGCAGTTCTTC
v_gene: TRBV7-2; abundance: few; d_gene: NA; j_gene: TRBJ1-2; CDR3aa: CASSSPRTVSW; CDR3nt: TGTGCCAGCAGCTCCCCCCGGACGGTCTCGTGG
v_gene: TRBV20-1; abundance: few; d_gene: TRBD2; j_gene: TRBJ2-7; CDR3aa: CSVSGIKREQYF; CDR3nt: TGCAGTGTTAGCGGGATAAAGCGCGAGCAGTACTTC
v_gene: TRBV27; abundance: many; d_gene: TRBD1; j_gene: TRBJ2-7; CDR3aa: CATGTGGYEQYF; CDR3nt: TGTGCCACCGGGACAGGGGGCTACGAGCAGTACTTC
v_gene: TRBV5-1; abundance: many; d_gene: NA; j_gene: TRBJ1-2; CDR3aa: CASSRSGGKIIVDHYGYTF; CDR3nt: TGCGCCAGCAGCCGCTCGGGAGGAAAGATTATAGTCGATCACTATGGCTACACCTTC
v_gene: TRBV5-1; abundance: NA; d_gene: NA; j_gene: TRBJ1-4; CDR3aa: CASSSQGSGEKLFF; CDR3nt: TGCGCCAGCAGCTCGCAGGGAAGCGGTGAAAAACTGTTTTTT
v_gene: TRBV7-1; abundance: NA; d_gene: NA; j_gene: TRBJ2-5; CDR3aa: CASSTSYHETKYF; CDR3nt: TGTGCCAGCAGCACATCCTACCACGAGACCAAGTACTTC
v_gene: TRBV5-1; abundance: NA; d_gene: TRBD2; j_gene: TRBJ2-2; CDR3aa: CASSVSGNLNTGELFF; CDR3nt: TGCGCCAGCAGCGTTAGCGGGAACCTTAACACCGGGGAGCTGTTTTTT
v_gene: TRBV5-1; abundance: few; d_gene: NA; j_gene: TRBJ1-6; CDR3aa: CASSLWETNSPLHF; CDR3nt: TGCGCCAGCAGCTTGTGGGAAACTAATTCACCCCTCCACTTT
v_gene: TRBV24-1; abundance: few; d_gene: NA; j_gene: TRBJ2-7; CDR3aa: CATSDSVGIQQYF; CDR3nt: TGTGCCACCAGTGATTCAGTGGGGATCCAGCAGTACTTC
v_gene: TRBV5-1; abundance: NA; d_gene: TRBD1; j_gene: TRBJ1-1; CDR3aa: CASSTGTGFTEAFF; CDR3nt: TGCGCCAGCAGCACCGGGACAGGGTTCACTGAAGCTTTCTTT
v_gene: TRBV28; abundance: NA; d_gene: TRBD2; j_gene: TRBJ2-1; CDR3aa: CASSSVRLAGGVDEQFF; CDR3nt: TGTGCCAGCAGTTCGGTACGACTAGCGGGAGGGGTTGATGAGCAGTTCTTC
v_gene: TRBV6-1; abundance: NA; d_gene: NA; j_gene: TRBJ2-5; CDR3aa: CASTDSMGEKETQYF; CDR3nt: TGTGCCAGCACCGACTCCATGGGGGAAAAAGAGACCCAGTACTTC
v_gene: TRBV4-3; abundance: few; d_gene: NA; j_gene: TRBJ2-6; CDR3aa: CASGPELAMGANVLTF; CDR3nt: TGCGCCAGCGGCCCCGAACTCGCTATGGGGGCCAACGTCCTGACTTTC
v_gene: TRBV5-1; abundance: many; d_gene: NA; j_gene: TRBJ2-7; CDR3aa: CASSLVSPPYEQYF; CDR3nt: TGCGCCAGCAGCTTGGTATCTCCCCCCTACGAGCAGTACTTC
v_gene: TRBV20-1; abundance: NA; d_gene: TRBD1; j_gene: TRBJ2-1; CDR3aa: CSAIRQGRANEQFF; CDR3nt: TGCAGTGCTATTCGACAGGGTAGGGCGAATGAGCAGTTCTTC
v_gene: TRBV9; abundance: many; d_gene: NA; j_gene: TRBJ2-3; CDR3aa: CASSAGNRPTDTQYF; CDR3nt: TGTGCCAGCAGCGCCGGGAACAGACCCACAGATACGCAGTATTTT
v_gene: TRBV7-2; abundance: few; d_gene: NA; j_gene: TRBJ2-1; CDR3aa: CASSLVSNEQFF; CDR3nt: TGTGCCAGCAGCTTAGTGTCGAATGAGCAGTTCTTC